A selection of T cell receptor beta chains follows, all from one sample in a study of blood T cell repertoires in COVID-19. Sequencing used immunoSEQ multiplex PCR; TCRdb keeps in-frame clones, though not all of them. The repertoire consists of around 140,000 clones, with roughly 80% occurring once and the leading ten covering about 9.4%. The sequencing sample was made of peripheral blood. All receptors derive from a woman aged 45-65 years with active or convalescent COVID-19. Both conserved end residues are part of each CDR3. Fields, in order: V gene, clone size, J gene, D gene, CDR3 protein, CDR3 DNA. D genes are given only for firm matches. Rows may omit the clone size; those that give it use once, few, many or a size class.

>TRBV30|.|TRBJ2-7|.
CAWSVAHYEQYF
TGTGCCTGGAGTGTGGCTCACTACGAGCAGTACTTC
>TRBV7-9|once|TRBJ2-1|TRBD2
CASSLAAQDNEQFF
TGTGCCAGCAGCCTAGCGGCACAAGACAATGAGCAGTTCTTC
>TRBV4-3|few|TRBJ1-2|TRBD1
CASSQSGQGDYGYTF
TGCGCCAGCAGCCAATCGGGACAGGGAGACTATGGCTACACCTTC
>TRBV18|.|TRBJ2-7|TRBD2
CASSPSSGSRGYEQYF
TGTGCCAGCTCACCTTCCAGCGGGAGCCGGGGGTACGAGCAGTACTTC
>TRBV4-2|.|TRBJ2-1|.
CASSQDASREQFF
TGTGCCAGCAGCCAAGATGCGTCGCGTGAGCAGTTCTTC
>TRBV19|.|TRBJ2-3|TRBD2
CASNSGGAPGTDTQYF
TGTGCCAGTAACAGCGGGGGGGCCCCTGGCACAGATACGCAGTATTTT
>TRBV24-1|.|TRBJ2-1|.
CATSDSTGYNEQFF
TGTGCCACCAGTGATTCTACAGGCTACAATGAGCAGTTCTTC
>TRBV4-3|.|TRBJ1-6|.
CASSQDLGGYSYNSPLHF
TGCGCCAGCAGCCAAGATTTAGGGGGTTACTCCTATAATTCACCCCTCCACTTT
>TRBV5-1|.|TRBJ2-2|TRBD2
CASSLLVAGDTGELFF
TGCGCCAGCAGCTTGCTGGTAGCGGGAGACACCGGGGAGCTGTTTTTT
>TRBV5-6|few|TRBJ1-2|TRBD1
CASSLPPGQANYGYTF
TGTGCCAGCAGCTTGCCGCCGGGACAGGCAAACTATGGCTACACCTTC
>TRBV2|.|TRBJ2-1|TRBD2
CASRESGDLSYNEQFF
TGTGCCAGCAGGGAAAGCGGGGACCTCTCCTACAATGAGCAGTTCTTC
>TRBV6-2/TRBV6-3|.|TRBJ2-7|TRBD2
CASSYSWGGSYEQYF
TGTGCCAGCAGTTACTCGTGGGGGGGATCCTACGAGCAGTACTTC
>TRBV5-6|.|TRBJ1-4|TRBD1
CASSAYRGAHEKLFF
TGTGCCAGCAGCGCATACAGGGGGGCGCACGAAAAACTGTTTTTT
>TRBV7-8|.|TRBJ2-1|TRBD1
CASSPRDRVLKRFF
TGTGCCAGCAGCCCCCGGGACAGGGTCTTAAAGCGGTTCTTC
>TRBV30|.|TRBJ1-4|.
CAWSEGGASEKLFF
TGTGCCTGGAGTGAGGGGGGGGCTAGCGAAAAACTGTTTTTT
>TRBV5-1|.|TRBJ2-3|TRBD2
CASSLVAGGPADTQYF
TGCGCCAGCAGCTTGGTAGCGGGAGGGCCAGCCGATACGCAGTATTTT
>TRBV4-3|.|TRBJ2-7|TRBD2
CASSQDPRTSGIPYEQYF
TGCGCCAGCAGCCAAGATCCCCGGACTAGCGGAATCCCCTACGAGCAGTACTTC
>TRBV7-2|.|TRBJ2-7|TRBD2
CASSATSGITYEQYF
TGTGCCAGCAGCGCGACTAGCGGGATAACCTACGAGCAGTACTTC
>TRBV15|few|TRBJ2-7|TRBD2
CATSRDLRRGAYEQYF
TGTGCCACCAGCAGAGATCTAAGGCGGGGGGCTTACGAGCAGTACTTC
>TRBV4-3|.|TRBJ2-5|.
CASSQVGGQETQYF
TGCGCCAGCAGCCAAGTAGGCGGCCAAGAGACCCAGTACTTC
>TRBV27|.|TRBJ1-6|.
CASSLGSRGRFYNSPLHF
TGTGCCAGCAGTTTAGGTAGCAGGGGTCGATTCTATAATTCACCCCTCCACTTT
>TRBV29-1|.|TRBJ2-1|.
CSVESANSYNEQFF
TGCAGCGTTGAGTCTGCTAACTCCTACAATGAGCAGTTCTTC
>TRBV28|few|TRBJ1-2|.
CASRLPQGRVGYTF
TGTGCCAGCAGACTCCCACAGGGTCGGGTTGGCTACACCTTC
>TRBV10-2|.|TRBJ2-6|TRBD2
CASSEARLAGNSGANVLTF
TGCGCCAGCAGTGAGGCCAGACTAGCGGGGAACTCTGGGGCCAACGTCCTGACTTTC
>TRBV4-3|.|TRBJ2-3|.
CASSQDLGGLDTQYF
TGCGCCAGCAGCCAAGATTTGGGGGGTTTAGATACGCAGTATTTT
>TRBV6-2/TRBV6-3|.|TRBJ1-1|.
CASSWAAYMNTEAFF
TGTGCCAGCAGTTGGGCAGCCTACATGAACACTGAAGCTTTCTTT
>TRBV27|.|TRBJ2-5|.
CASSSQGAQETQYF
TGTGCCAGCAGTTCCCAGGGTGCCCAAGAGACCCAGTACTTC
>TRBV11-2|.|TRBJ2-5|TRBD2
CASSLDRASGGQETQYF
TGTGCCAGCAGCTTAGATAGGGCTAGCGGGGGACAAGAGACCCAGTACTTC
>TRBV6-6|few|TRBJ2-2|TRBD2
CASRYSGETGELFF
TGTGCCAGCAGGTACAGCGGGGAAACCGGGGAGCTGTTTTTT